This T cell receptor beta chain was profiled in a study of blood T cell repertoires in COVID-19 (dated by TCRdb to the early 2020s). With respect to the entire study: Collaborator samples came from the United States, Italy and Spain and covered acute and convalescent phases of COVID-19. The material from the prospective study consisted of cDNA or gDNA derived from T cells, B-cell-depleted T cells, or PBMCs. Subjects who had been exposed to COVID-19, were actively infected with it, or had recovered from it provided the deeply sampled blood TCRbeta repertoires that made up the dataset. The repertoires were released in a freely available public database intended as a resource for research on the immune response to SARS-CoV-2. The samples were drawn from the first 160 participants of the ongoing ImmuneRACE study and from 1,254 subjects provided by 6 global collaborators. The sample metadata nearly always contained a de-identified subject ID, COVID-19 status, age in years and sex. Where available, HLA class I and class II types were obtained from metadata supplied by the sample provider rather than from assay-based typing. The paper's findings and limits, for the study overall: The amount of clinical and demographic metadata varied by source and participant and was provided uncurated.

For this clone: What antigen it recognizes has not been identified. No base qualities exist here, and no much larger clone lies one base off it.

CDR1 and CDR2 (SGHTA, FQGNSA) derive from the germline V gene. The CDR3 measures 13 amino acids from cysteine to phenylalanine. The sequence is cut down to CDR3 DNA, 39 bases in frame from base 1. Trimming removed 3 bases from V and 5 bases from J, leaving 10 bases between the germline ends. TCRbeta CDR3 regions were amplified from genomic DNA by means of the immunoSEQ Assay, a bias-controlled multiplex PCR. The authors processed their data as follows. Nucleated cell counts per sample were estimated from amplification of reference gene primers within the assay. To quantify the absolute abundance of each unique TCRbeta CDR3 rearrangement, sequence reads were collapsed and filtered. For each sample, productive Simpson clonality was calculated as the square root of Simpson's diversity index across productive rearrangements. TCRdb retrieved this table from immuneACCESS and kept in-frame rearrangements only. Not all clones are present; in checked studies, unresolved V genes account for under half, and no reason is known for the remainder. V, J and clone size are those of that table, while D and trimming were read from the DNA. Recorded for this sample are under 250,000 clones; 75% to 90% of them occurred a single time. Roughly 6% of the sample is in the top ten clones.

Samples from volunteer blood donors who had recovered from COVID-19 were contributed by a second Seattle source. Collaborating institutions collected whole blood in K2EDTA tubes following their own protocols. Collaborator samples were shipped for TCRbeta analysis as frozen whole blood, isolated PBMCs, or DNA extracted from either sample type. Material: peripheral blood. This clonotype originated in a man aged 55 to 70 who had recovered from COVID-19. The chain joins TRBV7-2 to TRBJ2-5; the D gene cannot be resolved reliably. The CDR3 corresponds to CASSFSTRETQYF. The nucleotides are TGTGCCAGCAGCTTTAGCACAAGGGAGACCCAGTACTTC.